The clone carrying this TCR beta chain appeared a few times. Trimming cost V 2 bases and J 2 bases, with 15 bases left between them. Looked up from germline, CDR1 is SGHRS and CDR2 is YFSETQ. The CDR3 consists of 16 residues. A sample-barcoded 5' primer and a J-beta primer mix were used in a second PCR of roughly 6 to 11 cycles. One entry per CDR3 protein, called by TCRdb with MiXCR from the 5' RACE reads. The repertoire holds 760,000 or so distinct CDR3 sequences, with about 25% as singletons. The sample is drawn from a study of blood T cells in healthy people across ages. The sample was also linked to a second study, of T cells of mothers and their children.

Material for sequencing was blood. This sequence was found in a boy aged 10-17 years in good health. V gene TRBV5-1 combines with J gene TRBJ2-3, with D possibly being TRBD1 (6 bases). The CDR3 DNA sequence: TGCGCCAGCAGCTTCCTGGGGGCGCCGGACACAGATACGCAGTATTTT. It yields the protein CASSFLGAPDTDTQYF.